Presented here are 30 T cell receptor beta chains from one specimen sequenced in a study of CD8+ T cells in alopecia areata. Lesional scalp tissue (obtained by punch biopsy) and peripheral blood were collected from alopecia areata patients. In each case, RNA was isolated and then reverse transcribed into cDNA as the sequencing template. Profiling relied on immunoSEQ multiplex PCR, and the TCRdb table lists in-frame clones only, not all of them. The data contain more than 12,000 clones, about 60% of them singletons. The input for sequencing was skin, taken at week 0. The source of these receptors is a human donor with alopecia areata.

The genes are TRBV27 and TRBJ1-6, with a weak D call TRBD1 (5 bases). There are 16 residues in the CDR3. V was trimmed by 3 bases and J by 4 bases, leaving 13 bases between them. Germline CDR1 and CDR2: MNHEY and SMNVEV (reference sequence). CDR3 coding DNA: TGTGCCAGCAGTTTTAGCAGACGACAGTATAATTCACCCCTCCACTTT. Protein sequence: CASSFSRRQYNSPLHF.

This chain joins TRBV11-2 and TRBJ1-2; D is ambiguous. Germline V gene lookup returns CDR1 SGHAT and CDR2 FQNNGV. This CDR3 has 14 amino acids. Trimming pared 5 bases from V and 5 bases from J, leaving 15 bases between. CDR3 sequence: CASSPHPRDYGYTF. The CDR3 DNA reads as TGTGCCAGCAGCCCTCACCCCCGGGATTATGGCTACACCTTC.

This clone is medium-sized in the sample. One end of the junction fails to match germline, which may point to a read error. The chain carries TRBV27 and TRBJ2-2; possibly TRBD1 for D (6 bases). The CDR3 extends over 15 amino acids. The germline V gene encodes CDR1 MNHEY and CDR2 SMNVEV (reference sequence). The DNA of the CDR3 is TGTGCCAGCAGTATATCAGGGGTGGGAACCGGGGAGCTGTTTTTT. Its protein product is CASSISGVGTGELFF.

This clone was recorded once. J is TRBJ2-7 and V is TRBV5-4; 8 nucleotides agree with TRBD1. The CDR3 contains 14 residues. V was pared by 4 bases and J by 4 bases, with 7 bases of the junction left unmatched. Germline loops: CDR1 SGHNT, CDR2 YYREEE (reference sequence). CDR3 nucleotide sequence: TGTGCCAGCAGCCTCGCAGGGGGCCGGTACGAGCAGTACTTC. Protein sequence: CASSLAGGRYEQYF. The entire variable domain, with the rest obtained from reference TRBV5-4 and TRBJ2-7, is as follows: ETGVTQSPTHLIKTRGQQVTLRCSSQSGHNTVSWYQQALGQGPQFIFQYYREEENGRGNFPPRFSGLQFPNYSSELNVNALELDDSALYLCASSLAGGRYEQYFGPGTRLTVT.

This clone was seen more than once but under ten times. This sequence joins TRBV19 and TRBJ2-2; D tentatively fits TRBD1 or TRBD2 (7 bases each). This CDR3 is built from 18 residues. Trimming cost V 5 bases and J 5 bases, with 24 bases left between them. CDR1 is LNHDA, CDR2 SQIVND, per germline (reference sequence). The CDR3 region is CASSLPPGRGLGTGELFF. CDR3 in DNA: TGTGCCAGTAGTCTCCCCCCGGGGAGGGGGCTAGGGACCGGGGAGCTGTTTTTT.

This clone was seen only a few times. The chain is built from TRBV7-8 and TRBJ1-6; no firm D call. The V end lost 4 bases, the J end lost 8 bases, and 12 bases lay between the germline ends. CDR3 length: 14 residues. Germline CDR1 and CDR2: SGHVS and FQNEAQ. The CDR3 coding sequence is TGTGCCAGCAGCTCTGTTATCCGGGATTCACCCCTCCACTTT. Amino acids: CASSSVIRDSPLHF.

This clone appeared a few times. CDR3 coding DNA: TGTGCCAGCAGTATCCGGGACAGGGGGCCTGAAGCTTTCTTT. Translation: CASSIRDRGPEAFF. The chain couples TRBV6-6 to TRBJ1-1, with TRBD1 matching over 12 bases. The J segment lost 6 bases and the V segment lost 5 bases, leaving 4 bases of the junction unmatched. The CDR3 has 14 amino acids. Germline-derived CDR1 and CDR2 are MNHNY and SVGAGI (reference sequence).

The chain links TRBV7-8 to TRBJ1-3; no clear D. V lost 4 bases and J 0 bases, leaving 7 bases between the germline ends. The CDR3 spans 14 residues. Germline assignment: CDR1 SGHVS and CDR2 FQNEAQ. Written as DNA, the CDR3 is TGTGCCAGCAGCTCCGGGAACTCTGGAAACACCATATATTTT. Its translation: CASSSGNSGNTIYF.

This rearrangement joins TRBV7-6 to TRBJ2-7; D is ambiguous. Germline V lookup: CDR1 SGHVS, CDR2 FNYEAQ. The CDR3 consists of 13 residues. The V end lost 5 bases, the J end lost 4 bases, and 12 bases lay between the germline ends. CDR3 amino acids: CASSPGISYEQYF. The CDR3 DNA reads TGTGCCAGCAGCCCCGGAATTTCATACGAGCAGTACTTC. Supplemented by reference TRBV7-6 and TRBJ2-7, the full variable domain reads GAGVSQSPRYKVTKRGQDVALRCDPISGHVSLYWYRQALGQGPEFLTYFNYEAQQDKSGLPNDRFSAERPEGSISTLTIQRTEQRDSAMYRCASSPGISYEQYFGPGTRLTVT.

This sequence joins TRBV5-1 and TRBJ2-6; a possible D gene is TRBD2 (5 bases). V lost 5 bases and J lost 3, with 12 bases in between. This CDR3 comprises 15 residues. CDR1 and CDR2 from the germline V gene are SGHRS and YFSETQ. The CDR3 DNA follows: TGCGCCAGCAGGGGGAGTACGGGTGGGGCCAACGTCCTGACTTTC. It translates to CASRGSTGGANVLTF.

CDR3 nucleotides: TGCAGTCCGGGACAGGGCAGCGAGCAGTACTTC. Protein sequence: CSPGQGSEQYF. The chain uses TRBV20-1 and TRBJ2-5; 9 bases fit TRBD1. Judging by the DNA end, TRBJ2-7 fits better; the J call may be wrong. Looked up from germline, CDR1 is DFQATT and CDR2 is SNEGSKA (reference sequence). This CDR3 comprises 11 residues.

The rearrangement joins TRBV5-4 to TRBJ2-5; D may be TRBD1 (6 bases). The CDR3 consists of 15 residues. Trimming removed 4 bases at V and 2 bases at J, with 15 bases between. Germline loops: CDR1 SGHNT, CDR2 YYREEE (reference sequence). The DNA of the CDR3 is TGTGCCAGCAGCCAAGAGGCAGGGGAACAAGAGACCCAGTACTTC. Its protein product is CASSQEAGEQETQYF. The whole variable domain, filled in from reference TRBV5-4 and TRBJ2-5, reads ETGVTQSPTHLIKTRGQQVTLRCSSQSGHNTVSWYQQALGQGPQFIFQYYREEENGRGNFPPRFSGLQFPNYSSELNVNALELDDSALYLCASSQEAGEQETQYFGPGTRLLVL.

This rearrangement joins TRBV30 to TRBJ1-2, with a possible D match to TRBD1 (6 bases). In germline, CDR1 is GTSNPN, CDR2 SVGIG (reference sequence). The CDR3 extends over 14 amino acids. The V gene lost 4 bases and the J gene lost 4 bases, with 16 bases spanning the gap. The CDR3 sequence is CAWKGQPEGYGYTF. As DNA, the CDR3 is TGTGCCTGGAAAGGACAGCCGGAAGGCTATGGCTACACCTTC.

The DNA of the CDR3 is TGTGCCAGCAGTTTATACCCCTCGACACAGGGAGGGGAAAAACTGTTTTTT. This codes for CASSLYPSTQGGEKLFF. V gene TRBV28 combines with J gene TRBJ1-4; perhaps TRBD1 as D (6 bases). Germline loops: CDR1 MDHEN, CDR2 SYDVKM. V lost 1 base and J lost 8, with 20 bases in between. CDR3 length: 17 amino acids.

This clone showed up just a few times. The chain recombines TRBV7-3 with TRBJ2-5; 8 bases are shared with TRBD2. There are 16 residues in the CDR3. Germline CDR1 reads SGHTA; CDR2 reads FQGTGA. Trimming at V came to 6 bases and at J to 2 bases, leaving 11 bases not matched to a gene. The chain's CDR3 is CASSRVTSGEQETQYF. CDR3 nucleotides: TGTGCCAGCAGTCGGGTAACTAGCGGAGAACAAGAGACCCAGTACTTC.

CDR3 coding DNA: TGTGCCAGCAGCGCTAGACTAGCGGGGGGGTCAAATGAGCAGTTCTTC. Its translation is CASSARLAGGSNEQFF. The chain recombines TRBV7-2 with TRBJ2-1; 14 bases map to TRBD2. Trimming cost V 5 bases and J 7 bases; bases outside gene matches: 7. Germline lookup yields CDR1 SGHTA and CDR2 FQGNSA. The CDR3 has 16 residues.

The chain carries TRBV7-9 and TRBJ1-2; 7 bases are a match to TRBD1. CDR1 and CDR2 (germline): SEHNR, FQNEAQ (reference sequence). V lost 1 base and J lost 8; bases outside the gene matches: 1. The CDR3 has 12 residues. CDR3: CASSLEDRGYTF. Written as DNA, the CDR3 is TGTGCCAGCAGCTTAGAGGACAGGGGCTACACCTTC.

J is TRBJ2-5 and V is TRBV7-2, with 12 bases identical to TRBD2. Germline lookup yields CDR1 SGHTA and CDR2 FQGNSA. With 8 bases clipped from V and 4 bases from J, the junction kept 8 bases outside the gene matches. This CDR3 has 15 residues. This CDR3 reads CASLSSGGALETQYF. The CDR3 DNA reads TGTGCCAGCTTGTCTAGCGGGGGGGCATTAGAGACCCAGTACTTC.

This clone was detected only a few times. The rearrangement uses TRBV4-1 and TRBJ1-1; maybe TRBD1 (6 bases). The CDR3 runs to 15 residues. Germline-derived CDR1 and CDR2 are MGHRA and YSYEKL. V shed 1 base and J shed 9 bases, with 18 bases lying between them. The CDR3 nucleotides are TGCGCCAGCAGCCAAGGGGGCAGGGGCGGGTATAAAGCTTTCTTT. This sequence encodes CASSQGGRGGYKAFF.

The CDR3 spells CAYTTGGNTGELFF. CDR3 DNA sequence: TGTGCCTACACGACAGGGGGCAACACCGGGGAGCTGTTTTTT. This chain connects TRBV30 to TRBJ2-2, with 10 bases fitting TRBD1. This CDR3 is built from 14 residues. Germline V gene data show CDR1 as GTSNPN and CDR2 as SVGIG (reference sequence). Trimming cost V 7 bases and J 2 bases; bases outside gene matches: 4. The full variable domain, completed using reference TRBV30 and TRBJ2-2, is SQTIHQWPATLVQPVGSPLSLECTVEGTSNPNLYWYRQAAGRGLQLLFYSVGIGQISSEVPQNLSASRPQDRQFILSSKKLLLSDSGFYLCAYTTGGNTGELFFGEGSRLTVL.

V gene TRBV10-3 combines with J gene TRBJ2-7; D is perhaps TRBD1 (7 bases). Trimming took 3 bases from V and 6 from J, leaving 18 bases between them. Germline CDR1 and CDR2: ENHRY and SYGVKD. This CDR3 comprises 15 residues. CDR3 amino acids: CAISENPGGISEQYF. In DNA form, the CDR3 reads TGTGCCATCAGTGAAAACCCAGGGGGGATAAGCGAGCAGTACTTC.

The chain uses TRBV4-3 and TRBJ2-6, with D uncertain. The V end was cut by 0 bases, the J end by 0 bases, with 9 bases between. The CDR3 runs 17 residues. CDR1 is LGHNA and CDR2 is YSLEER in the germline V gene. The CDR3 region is CASSQEGSGSGANVLTF. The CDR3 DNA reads TGCGCCAGCAGCCAAGAAGGATCCGGCTCTGGGGCCAACGTCCTGACTTTC.

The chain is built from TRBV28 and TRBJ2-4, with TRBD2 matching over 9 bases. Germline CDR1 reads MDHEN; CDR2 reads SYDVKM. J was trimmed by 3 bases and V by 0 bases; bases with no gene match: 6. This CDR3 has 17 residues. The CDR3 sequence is CASSLWASGVNKNIQYF. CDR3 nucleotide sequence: TGTGCCAGCAGTTTATGGGCTAGCGGGGTGAACAAAAACATTCAGTACTTC.

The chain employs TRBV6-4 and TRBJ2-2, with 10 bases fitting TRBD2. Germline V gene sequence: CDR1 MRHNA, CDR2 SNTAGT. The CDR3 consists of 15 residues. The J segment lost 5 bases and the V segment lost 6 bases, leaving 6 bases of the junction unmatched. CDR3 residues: CASSTSGESTGELFF. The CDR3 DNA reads TGTGCCAGCAGCACTAGCGGGGAAAGTACCGGGGAGCTGTTTTTT.

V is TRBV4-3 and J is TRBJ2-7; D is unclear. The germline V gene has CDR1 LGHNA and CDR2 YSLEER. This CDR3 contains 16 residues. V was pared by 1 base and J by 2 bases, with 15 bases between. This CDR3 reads CASSQASPHRTYEQYF. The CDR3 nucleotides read TGCGCCAGCAGCCAAGCTTCTCCCCACCGGACCTACGAGCAGTACTTC.

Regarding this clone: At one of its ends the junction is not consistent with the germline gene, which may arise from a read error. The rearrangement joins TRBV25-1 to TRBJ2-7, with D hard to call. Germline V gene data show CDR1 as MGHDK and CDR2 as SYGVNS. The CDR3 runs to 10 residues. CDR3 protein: CASSDRWLHF. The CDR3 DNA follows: TGTGCCAGCAGTGACCGCTGGCTTCACTTC.

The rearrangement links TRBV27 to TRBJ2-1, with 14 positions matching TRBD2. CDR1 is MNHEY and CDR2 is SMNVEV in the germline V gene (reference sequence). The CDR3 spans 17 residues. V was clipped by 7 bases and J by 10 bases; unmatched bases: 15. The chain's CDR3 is CASTQLRLAGGPGEQFF. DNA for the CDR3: TGTGCCAGCACCCAACTCAGACTAGCGGGGGGGCCGGGGGAGCAGTTCTTC.

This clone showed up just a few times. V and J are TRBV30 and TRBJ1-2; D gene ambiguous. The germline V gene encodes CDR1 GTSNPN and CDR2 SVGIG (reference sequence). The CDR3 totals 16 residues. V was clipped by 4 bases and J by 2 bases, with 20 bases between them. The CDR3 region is CAWTTTPPPKNYGYTF. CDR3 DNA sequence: TGTGCCTGGACCACAACCCCCCCGCCGAAGAACTATGGCTACACCTTC. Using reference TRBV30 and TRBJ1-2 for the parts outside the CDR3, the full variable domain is SQTIHQWPATLVQPVGSPLSLECTVEGTSNPNLYWYRQAAGRGLQLLFYSVGIGQISSEVPQNLSASRPQDRQFILSSKKLLLSDSGFYLCAWTTTPPPKNYGYTFGSGTRLTVV.

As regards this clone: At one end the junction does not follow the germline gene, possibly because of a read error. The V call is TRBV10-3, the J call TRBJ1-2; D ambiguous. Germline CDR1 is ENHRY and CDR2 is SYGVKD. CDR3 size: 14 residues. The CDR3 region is CASSYSKDFYGYTF. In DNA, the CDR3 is TGTGCCAGCAGTTACTCGAAAGATTTCTATGGCTACACCTTC.

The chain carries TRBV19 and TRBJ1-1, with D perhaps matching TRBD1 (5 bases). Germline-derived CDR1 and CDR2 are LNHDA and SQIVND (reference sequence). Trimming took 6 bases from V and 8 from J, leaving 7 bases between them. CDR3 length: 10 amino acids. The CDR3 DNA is TGTGCCAGTAGAGGACAAGAAGCTTTCTTT. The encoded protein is CASRGQEAFF. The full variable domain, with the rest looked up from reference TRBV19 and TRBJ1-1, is DGGITQSPKYLFRKEGQNVTLSCEQNLNHDAMYWYRQDPGQGLRLIYYSQIVNDFQKGDIAEGYSVSREKKESFPLTVTSAQKNPTAFYLCASRGQEAFFGQGTRLTVV.